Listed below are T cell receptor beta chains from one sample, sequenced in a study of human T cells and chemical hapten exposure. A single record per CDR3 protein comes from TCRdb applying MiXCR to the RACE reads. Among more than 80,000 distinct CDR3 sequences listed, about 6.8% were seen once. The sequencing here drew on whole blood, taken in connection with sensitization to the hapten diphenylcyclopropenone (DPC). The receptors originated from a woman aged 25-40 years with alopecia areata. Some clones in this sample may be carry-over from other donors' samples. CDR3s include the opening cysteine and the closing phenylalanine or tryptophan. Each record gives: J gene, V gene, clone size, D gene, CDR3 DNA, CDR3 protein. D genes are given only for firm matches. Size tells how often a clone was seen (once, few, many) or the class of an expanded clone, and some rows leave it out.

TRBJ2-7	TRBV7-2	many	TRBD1	TGTGCCAGCAGCTGGGGACAACAGGGGGCGGAGCAGTACTTC	CASSWGQQGAEQYF
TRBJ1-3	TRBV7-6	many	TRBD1	TGTGCCAGCAGACTTGATCGGACCGGGACAGGGGACTCTGGAAACACCATATATTTT	CASRLDRTGTGDSGNTIYF
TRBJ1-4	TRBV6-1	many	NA	TGTGCCAGCAGTTTAACAAGGGGGAATGAAAAACTGTTTTTT	CASSLTRGNEKLFF
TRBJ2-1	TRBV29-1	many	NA	TGCAGCGTTGATTCGGGGGCCCACTACAATGAGCAGTTCTTC	CSVDSGAHYNEQFF
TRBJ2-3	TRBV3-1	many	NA	TGTGCCAGCAGCCCATCGACAGATACGCAGTATTTT	CASSPSTDTQYF
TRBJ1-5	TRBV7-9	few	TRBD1	TGTGCCAGCAGCCTTGGACAGGGAAGTCAGCCCCAGCATTTT	CASSLGQGSQPQHF
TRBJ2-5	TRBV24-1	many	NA	TGTGCCACCAGTGAGGGGTCCCAAGAGACCCAGTACTTC	CATSEGSQETQYF
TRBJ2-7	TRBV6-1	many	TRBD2	TGTGCCAGCAGTGAAAGTATCGGCGGGGGGGTCTACGAGCAGTACTTC	CASSESIGGGVYEQYF
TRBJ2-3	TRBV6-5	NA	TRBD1	TGTGCCAGCAGAACCGGGACAGGGGGGTCCCACACAGATACGCAGTATTTT	CASRTGTGGSHTDTQYF
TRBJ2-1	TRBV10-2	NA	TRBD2	TGCGCCAGCAAGTTGAGTAGCGGGGGGGCTGGGGTGCAGTTCTTC	CASKLSSGGAGVQFF
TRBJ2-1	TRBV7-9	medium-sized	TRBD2	TGTGCCAGCAGCTTAACTAGCGGGGGGGCCAGGACCTACAATGAGCAGTTCTTC	CASSLTSGGARTYNEQFF
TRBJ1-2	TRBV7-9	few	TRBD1	TGTGCCAGCAGCGGACCGGGACAGGGGTATGAAAATGGCTACACCTTC	CASSGPGQGYENGYTF
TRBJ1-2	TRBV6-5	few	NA	TGTGCCAGCAGCAGTAATACAGGGTTATGGACCTTC	CASSSNTGLWTF
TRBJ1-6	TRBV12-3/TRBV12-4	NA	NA	TGTGCCAGCAGTTTATGGCAGACTAATTCACCCCTCCACTTT	CASSLWQTNSPLHF
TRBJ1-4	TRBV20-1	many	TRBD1	TGCAGTGCTACCATAAACAGGGGGATCGGGGAAAAACTGTTTTTT	CSATINRGIGEKLFF
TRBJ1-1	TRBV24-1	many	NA	TGTGCCACCAGTGACGGACTTGAAGCTTTCTTT	CATSDGLEAFF
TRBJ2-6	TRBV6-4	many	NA	TGTGCCAGCAGTGACGGGTCTGGGGCCAACGTCCTGACTTTC	CASSDGSGANVLTF
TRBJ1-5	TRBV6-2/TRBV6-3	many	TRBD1	TGTGCCAGCAGTCCCGGGACAGGGGGCGGTCAGCCCCAGCATTTT	CASSPGTGGGQPQHF
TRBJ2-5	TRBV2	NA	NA	TGTGCCAGCAGTGGTACAGGGCAAGAGACCCAGTACTTC	CASSGTGQETQYF
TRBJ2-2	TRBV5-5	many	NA	TGTGCCAGCAACTCGGATACCTCGGCTGACGGGGAGCTGTTTTTT	CASNSDTSADGELFF
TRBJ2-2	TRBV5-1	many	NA	TGCGCCAGCAGCGGACTGAGCACCGGGGAGCTGTTTTTT	CASSGLSTGELFF
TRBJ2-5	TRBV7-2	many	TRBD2	TGTGCCAGCAGCCAGTTGACTAGCGGACAAGAGACCCAGTACTTC	CASSQLTSGQETQYF